This TCR beta chain was sequenced in a study of Ad26.COV2.S vaccination and SARS-CoV-2 variants. Study context: The study gave Ad26.COV2.S intramuscularly, once or twice 56 days apart. Findings of the study overall: Participants given vaccine showed non-spike TCR breadth similar to that of placebo recipients. It was reported that spike-specific CD8+ and CD4+ T cell responses were substantially broad after vaccination.

As for treatment: approximately 18 received Ad26.COV2.S at low or high dose, single or two shots; 5 received placebo; per-sample allocation not given. Following the first vaccine or placebo injection, samples were taken on day 63. CDR3 length: 15 amino acids. V dropped 8 bases and J dropped 11; count of bases not matched to a gene: 21. Germline loops: CDR1 SNHLY, CDR2 FYNNEI. Notes on this clone: No antigen is known for it.

Repertoires were generated with immunoSEQ multiplex PCR, while TCRdb's copy carries only in-frame clones and drops some. The repertoire consists of hundreds of thousands of clones, with roughly 91% occurring once and the leading ten covering approximately 4.5%. The sequencing used peripheral blood, collected in a trial of Ad26.COV2.S vaccine versus placebo. This TCR was sampled from a person between 18 and 59 years old who received the Ad26.COV2.S COVID-19 vaccine or a placebo. The J gene is TRBJ2-7, the V gene TRBV2; 7 bases are a match to TRBD2. The CDR3 sequence is CASGPGGGTAPNKYF. CDR3 DNA sequence: TGTGCCAGCGGACCTGGGGGGGGAACGGCTCCAAACAAGTACTTC. The entire variable domain, with the rest obtained from reference TRBV2 and TRBJ2-7, is as follows: EPEVTQTPSHQVTQMGQEVILRCVPISNHLYFYWYRQILGQKVEFLVSFYNNEISEKSEIFDDQFSVERPDGSNFTLKIRSTKLEDSAMYFCASGPGGGTAPNKYFGPGTRLTVT.